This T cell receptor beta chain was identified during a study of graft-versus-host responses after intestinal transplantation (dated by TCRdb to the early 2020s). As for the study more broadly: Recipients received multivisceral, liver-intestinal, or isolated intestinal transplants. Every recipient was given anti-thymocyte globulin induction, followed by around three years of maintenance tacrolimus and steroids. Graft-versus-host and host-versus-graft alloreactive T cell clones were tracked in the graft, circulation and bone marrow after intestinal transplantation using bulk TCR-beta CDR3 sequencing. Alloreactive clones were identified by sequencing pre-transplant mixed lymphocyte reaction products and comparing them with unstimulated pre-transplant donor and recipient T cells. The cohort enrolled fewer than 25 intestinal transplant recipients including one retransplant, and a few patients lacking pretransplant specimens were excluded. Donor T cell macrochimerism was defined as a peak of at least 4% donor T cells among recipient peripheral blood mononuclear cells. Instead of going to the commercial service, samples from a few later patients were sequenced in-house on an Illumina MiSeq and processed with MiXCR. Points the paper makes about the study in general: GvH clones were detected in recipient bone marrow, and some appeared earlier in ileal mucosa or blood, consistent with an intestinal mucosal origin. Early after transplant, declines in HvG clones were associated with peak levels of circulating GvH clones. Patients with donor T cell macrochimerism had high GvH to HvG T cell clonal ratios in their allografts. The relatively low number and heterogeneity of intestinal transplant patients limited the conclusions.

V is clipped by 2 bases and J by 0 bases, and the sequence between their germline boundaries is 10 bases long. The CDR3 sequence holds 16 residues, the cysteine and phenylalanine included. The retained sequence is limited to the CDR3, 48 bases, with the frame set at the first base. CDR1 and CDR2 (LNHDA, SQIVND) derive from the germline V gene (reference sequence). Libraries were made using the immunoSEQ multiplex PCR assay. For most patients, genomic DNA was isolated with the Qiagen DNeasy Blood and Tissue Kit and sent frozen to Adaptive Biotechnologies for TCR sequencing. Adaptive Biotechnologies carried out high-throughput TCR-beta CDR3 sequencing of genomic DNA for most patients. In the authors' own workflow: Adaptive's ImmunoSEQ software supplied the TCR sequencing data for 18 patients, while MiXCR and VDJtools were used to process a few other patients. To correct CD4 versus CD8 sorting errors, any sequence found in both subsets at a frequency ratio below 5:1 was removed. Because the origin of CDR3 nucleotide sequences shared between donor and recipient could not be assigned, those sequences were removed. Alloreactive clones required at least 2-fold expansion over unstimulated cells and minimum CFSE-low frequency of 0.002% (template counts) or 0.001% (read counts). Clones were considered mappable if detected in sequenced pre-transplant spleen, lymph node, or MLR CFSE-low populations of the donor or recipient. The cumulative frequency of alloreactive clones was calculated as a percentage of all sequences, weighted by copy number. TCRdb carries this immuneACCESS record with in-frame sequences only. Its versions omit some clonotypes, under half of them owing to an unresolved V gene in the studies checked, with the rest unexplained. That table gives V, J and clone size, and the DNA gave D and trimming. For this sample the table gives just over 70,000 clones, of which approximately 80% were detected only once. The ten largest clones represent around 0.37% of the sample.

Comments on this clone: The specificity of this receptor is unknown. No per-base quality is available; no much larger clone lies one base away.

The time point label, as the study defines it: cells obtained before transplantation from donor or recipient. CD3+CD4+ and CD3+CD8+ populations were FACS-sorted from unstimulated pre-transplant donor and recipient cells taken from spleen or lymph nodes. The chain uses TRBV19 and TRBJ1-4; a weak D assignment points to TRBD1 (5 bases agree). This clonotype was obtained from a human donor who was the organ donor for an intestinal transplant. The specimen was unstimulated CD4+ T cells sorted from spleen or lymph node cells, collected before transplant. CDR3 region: CASSIKSQATNEKLFF. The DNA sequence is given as TGTGCCAGTAGTATAAAATCACAGGCAACTAATGAAAAACTGTTTTTT. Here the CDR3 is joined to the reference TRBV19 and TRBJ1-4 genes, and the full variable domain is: DGGITQSPKYLFRKEGQNVTLSCEQNLNHDAMYWYRQDPGQGLRLIYYSQIVNDFQKGDIAEGYSVSREKKESFPLTVTSAQKNPTAFYLCASSIKSQATNEKLFFGSGTQLSVL.